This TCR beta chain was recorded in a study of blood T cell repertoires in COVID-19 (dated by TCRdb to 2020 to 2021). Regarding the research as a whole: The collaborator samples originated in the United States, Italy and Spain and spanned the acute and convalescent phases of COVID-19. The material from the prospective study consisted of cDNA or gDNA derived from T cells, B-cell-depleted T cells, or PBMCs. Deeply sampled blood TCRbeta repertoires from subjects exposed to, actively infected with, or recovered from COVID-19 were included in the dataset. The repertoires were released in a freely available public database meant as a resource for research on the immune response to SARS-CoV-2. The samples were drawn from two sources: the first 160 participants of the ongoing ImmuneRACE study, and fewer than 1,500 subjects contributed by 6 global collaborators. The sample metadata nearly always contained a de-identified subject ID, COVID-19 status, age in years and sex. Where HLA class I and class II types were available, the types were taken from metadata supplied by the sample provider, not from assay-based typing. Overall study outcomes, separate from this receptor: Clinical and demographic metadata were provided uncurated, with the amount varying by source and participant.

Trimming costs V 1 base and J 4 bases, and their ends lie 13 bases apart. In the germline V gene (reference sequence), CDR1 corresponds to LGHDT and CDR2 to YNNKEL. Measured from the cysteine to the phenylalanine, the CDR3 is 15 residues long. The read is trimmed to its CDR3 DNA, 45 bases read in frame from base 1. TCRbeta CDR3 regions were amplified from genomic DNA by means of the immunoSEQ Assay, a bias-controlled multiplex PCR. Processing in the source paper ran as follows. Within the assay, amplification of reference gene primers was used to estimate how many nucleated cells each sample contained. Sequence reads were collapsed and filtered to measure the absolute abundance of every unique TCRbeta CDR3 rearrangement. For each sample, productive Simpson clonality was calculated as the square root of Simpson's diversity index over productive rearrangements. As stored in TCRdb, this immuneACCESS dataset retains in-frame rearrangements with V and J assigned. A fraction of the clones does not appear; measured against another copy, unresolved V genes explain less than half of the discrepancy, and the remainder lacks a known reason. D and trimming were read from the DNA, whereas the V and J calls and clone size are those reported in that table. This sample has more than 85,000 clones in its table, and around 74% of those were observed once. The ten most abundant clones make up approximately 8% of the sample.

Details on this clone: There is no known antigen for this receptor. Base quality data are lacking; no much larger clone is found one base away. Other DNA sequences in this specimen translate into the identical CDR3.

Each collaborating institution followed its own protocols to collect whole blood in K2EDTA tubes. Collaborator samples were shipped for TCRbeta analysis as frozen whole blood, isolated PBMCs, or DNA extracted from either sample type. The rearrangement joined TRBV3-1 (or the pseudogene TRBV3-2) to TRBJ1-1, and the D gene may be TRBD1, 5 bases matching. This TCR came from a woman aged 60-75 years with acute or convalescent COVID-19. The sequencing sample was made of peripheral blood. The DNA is TGTGCCAGCAGCCAAGGGGCTCGCGGGGGCACTGAAGCTTTCTTT. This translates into CASSQGARGGTEAFF.